The source of this T cell receptor beta chain is a study of graft-versus-host responses after intestinal transplantation. Study information: All recipients were transplanted with multivisceral, liver-intestinal, or isolated intestinal grafts. Study-wide results and limits: In recipient marrow, GvH clones were found, and some appeared first in ileum or blood.

With regard to this clone: Antigen specificity is unknown.

Using immunoSEQ multiplex PCR, the repertoire was profiled, and TCRdb retains in-frame clones only, with some absent. The sample comprises 70,000 to 95,000 clones, roughly nine tenths of which are singletons, and nearly 0.11% rests with the top ten. J was trimmed by 7 bases and V by 2 bases; bases with no gene match: 3. Germline lookup yields CDR1 SQVTM and CDR2 ANQGSEA. This CDR3 spans 13 amino acids. This specimen was unstimulated CD4+ T cells sorted from spleen or lymph node cells, taken before intestinal transplant. The chain combines TRBV29-1 with TRBJ1-4; 8 bases line up with TRBD1. The receptor was derived from a human donor who received an intestinal transplant. The CDR3 DNA reads TGCAGCGTTGAAATACAGGGGGGTGAAAAACTGTTTTTT. This encodes CSVEIQGGEKLFF.